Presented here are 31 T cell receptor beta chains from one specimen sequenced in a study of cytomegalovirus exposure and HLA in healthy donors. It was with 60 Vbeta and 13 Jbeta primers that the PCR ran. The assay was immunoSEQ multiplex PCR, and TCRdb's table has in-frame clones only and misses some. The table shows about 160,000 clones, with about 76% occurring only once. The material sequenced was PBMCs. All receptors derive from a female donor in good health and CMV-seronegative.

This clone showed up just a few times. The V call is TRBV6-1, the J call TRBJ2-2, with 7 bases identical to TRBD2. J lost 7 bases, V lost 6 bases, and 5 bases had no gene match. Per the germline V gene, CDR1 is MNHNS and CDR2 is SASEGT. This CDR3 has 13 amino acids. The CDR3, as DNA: TGTGCCAGCAGGACTAGCTTAAACGGGGAGCTGTTTTTT. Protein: CASRTSLNGELFF.

The CDR3 DNA is TGTGCCAGTGAAGGGGGCACGACCACAGATACGCAGTATTTT. Amino acid sequence: CASEGGTTTDTQYF. The V call is TRBV19, the J call TRBJ2-3; 7 bases fit TRBD1. The CDR3 runs to 14 residues. Germline CDR1 is LNHDA and CDR2 is SQIVND (reference sequence). V was clipped by 8 bases and J by 2 bases; unmatched bases: 7.

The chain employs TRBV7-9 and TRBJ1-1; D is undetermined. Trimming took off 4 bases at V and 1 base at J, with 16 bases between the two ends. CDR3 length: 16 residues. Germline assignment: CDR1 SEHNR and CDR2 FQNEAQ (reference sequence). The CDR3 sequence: CASSSRATVPNTEAFF. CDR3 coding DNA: TGTGCCAGCAGCTCTCGAGCAACCGTGCCGAACACTGAAGCTTTCTTT.

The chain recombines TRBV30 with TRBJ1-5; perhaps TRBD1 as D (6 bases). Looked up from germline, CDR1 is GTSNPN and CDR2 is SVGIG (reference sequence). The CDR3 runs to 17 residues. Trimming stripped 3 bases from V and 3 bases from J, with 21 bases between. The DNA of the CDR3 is TGTGCCTGGAGCCAAACAGGGCTGGGGCTGAACAATCAGCCCCAGCATTTT. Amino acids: CAWSQTGLGLNNQPQHF. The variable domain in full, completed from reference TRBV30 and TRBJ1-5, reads SQTIHQWPATLVQPVGSPLSLECTVEGTSNPNLYWYRQAAGRGLQLLFYSVGIGQISSEVPQNLSASRPQDRQFILSSKKLLLSDSGFYLCAWSQTGLGLNNQPQHFGDGTRLSIL.

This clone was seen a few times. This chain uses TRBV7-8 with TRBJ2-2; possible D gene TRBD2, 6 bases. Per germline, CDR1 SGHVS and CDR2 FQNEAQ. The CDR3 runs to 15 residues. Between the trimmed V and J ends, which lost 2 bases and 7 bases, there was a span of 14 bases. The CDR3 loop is CASSLLYEEGGELFF. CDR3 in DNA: TGTGCCAGCAGCTTACTCTATGAGGAGGGCGGGGAGCTGTTTTTT.

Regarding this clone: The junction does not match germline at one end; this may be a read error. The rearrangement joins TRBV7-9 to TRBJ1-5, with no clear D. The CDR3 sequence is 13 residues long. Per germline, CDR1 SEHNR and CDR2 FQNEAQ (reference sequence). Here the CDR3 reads CSSSLFLGQPQHF. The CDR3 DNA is TGTTCCAGCAGCTTATTTCTCGGTCAGCCCCAGCATTTT.

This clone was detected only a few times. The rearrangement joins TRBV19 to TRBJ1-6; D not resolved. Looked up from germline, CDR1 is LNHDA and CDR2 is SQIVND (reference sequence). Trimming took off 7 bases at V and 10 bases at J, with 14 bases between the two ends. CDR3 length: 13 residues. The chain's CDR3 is CASTSGAVSPLHF. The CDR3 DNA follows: TGTGCCAGTACAAGCGGAGCAGTGTCACCCCTCCACTTT. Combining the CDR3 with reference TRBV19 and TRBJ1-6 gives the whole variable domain DGGITQSPKYLFRKEGQNVTLSCEQNLNHDAMYWYRQDPGQGLRLIYYSQIVNDFQKGDIAEGYSVSREKKESFPLTVTSAQKNPTAFYLCASTSGAVSPLHFGNGTRLTVT.

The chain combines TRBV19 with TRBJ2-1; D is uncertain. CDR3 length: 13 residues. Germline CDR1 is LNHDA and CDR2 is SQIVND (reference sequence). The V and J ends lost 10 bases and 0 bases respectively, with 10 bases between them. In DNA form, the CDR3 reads TGTGCCACAGGATTGAGCTCCTACAATGAGCAGTTCTTC. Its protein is CATGLSSYNEQFF.

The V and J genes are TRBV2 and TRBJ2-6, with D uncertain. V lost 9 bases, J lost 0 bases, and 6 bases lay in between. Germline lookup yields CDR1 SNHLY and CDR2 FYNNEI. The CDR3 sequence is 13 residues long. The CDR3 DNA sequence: TGTGCCAGGGCCCCCTCTGGGGCCAACGTCCTGACTTTC. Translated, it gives CARAPSGANVLTF.

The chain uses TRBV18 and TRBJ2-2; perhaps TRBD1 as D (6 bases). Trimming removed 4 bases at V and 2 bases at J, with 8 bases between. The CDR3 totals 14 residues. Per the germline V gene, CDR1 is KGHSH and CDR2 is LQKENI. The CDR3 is CASSLQGNTGELFF. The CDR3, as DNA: TGTGCCAGCTCACTACAGGGAAACACCGGGGAGCTGTTTTTT.

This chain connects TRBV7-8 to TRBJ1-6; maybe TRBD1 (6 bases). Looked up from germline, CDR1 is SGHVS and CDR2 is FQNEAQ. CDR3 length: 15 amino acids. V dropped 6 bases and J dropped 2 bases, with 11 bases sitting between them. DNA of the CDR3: TGTGCCAGCAGAAGGGACAACACCTATAATTCACCCCTCCACTTT. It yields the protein CASRRDNTYNSPLHF. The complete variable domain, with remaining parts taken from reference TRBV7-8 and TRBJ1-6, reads GAGVSQSPRYKVAKRGQDVALRCDPISGHVSLFWYQQALGQGPEFLTYFQNEAQLDKSGLPSDRFFAERPEGSVSTLKIQRTQQEDSAVYLCASRRDNTYNSPLHFGNGTRLTVT.

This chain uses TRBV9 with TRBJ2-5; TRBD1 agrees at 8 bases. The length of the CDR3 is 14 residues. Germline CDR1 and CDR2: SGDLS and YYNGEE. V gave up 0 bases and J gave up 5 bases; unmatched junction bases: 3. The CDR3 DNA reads TGTGCCAGCAGCGTAGAATGGGACAGGGAGACCCAGTACTTC. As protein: CASSVEWDRETQYF.

CDR3 sequence: CASSVDPGGSAGELFF. The CDR3 coding sequence is TGTGCCAGCAGCGTAGATCCGGGAGGGTCGGCCGGGGAGCTGTTTTTT. The rearrangement links TRBV9 to TRBJ2-2, with TRBD2 matching over 8 bases. Germline values: CDR1 SGDLS, CDR2 YYNGEE. The CDR3 has 16 residues. V was pared by 0 bases and J by 6 bases, with 7 bases of the junction left unmatched.

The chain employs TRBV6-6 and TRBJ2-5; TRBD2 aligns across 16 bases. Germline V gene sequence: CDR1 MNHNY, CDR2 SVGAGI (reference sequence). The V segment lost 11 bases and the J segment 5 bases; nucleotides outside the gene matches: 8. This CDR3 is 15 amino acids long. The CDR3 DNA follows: TGTGCCGCAACCCAGGGACTAGCGGGAGGGGAGACCCAGTACTTC. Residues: CAATQGLAGGETQYF.

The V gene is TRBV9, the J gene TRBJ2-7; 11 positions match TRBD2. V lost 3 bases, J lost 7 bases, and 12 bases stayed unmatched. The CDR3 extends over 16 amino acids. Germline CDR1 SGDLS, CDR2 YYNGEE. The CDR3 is CASSGTGTSGAREQYF. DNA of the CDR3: TGTGCCAGCAGCGGGACCGGGACTAGCGGTGCGAGGGAGCAGTACTTC.

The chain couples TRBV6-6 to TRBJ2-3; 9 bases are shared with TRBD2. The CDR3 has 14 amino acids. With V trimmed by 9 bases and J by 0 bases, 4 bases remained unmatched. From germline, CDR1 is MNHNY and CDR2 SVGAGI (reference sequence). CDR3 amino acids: CASASGISTDTQYF. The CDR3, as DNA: TGTGCCAGTGCTAGCGGGATTAGCACAGATACGCAGTATTTT.

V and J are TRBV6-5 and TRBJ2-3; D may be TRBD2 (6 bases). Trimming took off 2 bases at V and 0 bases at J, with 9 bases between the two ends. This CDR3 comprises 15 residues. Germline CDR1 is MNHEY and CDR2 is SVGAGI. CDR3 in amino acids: CASSYDGTSTDTQYF. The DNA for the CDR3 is TGTGCCAGCAGTTACGACGGGACTAGCACAGATACGCAGTATTTT.

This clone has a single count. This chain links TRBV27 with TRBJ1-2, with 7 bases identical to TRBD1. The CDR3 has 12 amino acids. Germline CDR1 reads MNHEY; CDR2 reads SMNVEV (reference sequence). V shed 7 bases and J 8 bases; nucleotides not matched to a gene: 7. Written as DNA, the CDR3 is TGTGCCAGCAAAGCAGGGGGATTGGGCTACACCTTC. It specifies CASKAGGLGYTF.

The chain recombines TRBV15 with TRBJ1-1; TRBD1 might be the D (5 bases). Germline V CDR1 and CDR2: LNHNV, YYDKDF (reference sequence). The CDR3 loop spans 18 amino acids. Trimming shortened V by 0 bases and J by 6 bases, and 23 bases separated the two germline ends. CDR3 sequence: CATSRESMGGQMWAEAFF. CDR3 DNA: TGTGCCACCAGCAGAGAGAGCATGGGCGGACAAATGTGGGCTGAAGCTTTCTTT.

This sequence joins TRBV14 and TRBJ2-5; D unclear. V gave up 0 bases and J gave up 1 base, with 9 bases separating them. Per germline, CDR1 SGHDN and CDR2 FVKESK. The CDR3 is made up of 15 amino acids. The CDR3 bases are TGTGCCAGCAGCCAAGAGGTGGCATTCCAAGAGACCCAGTACTTC. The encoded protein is CASSQEVAFQETQYF.

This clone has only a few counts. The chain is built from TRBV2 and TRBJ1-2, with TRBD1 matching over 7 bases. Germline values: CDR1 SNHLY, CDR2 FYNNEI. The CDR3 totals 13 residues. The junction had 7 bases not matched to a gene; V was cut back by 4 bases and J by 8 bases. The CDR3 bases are TGTGCCAGCAGTGTTACAGGGGATAACGGCTACACCTTC. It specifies CASSVTGDNGYTF.

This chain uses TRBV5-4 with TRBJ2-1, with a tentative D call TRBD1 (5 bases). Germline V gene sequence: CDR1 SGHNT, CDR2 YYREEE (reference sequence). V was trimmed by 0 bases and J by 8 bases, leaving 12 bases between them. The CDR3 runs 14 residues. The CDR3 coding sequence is TGTGCCAGCAGCTTGGCTGGCAGGGTCGATGAGCAGTTCTTC. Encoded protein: CASSLAGRVDEQFF.

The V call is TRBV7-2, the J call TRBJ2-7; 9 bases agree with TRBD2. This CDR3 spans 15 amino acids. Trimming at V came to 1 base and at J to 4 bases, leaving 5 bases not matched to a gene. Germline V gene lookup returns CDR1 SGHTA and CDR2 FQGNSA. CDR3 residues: CASSLEGLAAYEQYF. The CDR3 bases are TGTGCCAGCAGCTTAGAGGGACTAGCTGCTTACGAGCAGTACTTC. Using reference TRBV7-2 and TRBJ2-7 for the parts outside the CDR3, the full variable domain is GAGVSQSPSNKVTEKGKDVELRCDPISGHTALYWYRQSLGQGLEFLIYFQGNSAPDKSGLPSDRFSAERTGGSVSTLTIQRTQQEDSAVYLCASSLEGLAAYEQYFGPGTRLTVT.

The CDR3 coding sequence is TGTGCCAGTAGTATGTCAGGGGGCATCGACACTGAAGCTTTCTTT. It yields the protein CASSMSGGIDTEAFF. The chain has TRBV19 and TRBJ1-1; 8 positions match TRBD1. V was clipped by 3 bases and J by 3 bases; unmatched bases: 6. Germline lookup yields CDR1 LNHDA and CDR2 SQIVND (reference sequence). The length of the CDR3 is 15 residues.

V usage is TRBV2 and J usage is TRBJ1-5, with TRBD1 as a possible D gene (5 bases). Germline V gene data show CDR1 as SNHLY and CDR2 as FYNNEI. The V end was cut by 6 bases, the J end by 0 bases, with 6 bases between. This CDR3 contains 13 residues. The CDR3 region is CASRGDSNQPQHF. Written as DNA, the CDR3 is TGTGCCAGCAGAGGGGATAGCAATCAGCCCCAGCATTTT.

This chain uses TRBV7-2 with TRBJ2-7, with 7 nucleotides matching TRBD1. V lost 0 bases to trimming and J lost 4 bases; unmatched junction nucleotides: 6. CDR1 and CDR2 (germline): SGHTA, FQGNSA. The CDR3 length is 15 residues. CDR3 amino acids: CASSLAGNRGYEQYF. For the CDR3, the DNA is TGTGCCAGCAGCTTAGCGGGGAACAGGGGTTACGAGCAGTACTTC.

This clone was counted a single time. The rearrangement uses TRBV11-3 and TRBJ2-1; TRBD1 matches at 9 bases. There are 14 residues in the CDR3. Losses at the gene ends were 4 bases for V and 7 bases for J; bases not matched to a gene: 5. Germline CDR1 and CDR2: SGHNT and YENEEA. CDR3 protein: CASSSGTGYNEQFF. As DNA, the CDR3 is TGTGCCAGCAGCTCCGGGACAGGGTATAATGAGCAGTTCTTC.

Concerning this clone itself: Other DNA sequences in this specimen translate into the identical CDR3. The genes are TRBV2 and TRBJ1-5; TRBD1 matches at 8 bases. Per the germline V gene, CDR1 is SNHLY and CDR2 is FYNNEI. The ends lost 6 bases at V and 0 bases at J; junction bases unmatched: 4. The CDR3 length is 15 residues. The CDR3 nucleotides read TGTGCCAGCAGACCGGACAGGGCTAGCAATCAGCCCCAGCATTTT. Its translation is CASRPDRASNQPQHF. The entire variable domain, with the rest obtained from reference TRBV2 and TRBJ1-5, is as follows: EPEVTQTPSHQVTQMGQEVILRCVPISNHLYFYWYRQILGQKVEFLVSFYNNEISEKSEIFDDQFSVERPDGSNFTLKIRSTKLEDSAMYFCASRPDRASNQPQHFGDGTRLSIL.

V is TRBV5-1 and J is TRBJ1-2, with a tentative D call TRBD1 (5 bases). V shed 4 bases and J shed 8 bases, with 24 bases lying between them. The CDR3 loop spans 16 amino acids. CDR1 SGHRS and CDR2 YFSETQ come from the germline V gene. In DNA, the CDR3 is TGCGCCAGCAGCGCCCCTGGAAGCGGGGGGATAAGCGGCTACACCTTC. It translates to CASSAPGSGGISGYTF.

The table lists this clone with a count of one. The CDR3 region has the DNA TGCAGCGTTGAAAGGGGTGTCAGTTGGGACGAGCAGTACTTC. Translated: CSVERGVSWDEQYF. The chain combines TRBV29-1 with TRBJ2-7; perhaps TRBD1 as D (5 bases). Germline CDR1 reads SQVTM; CDR2 reads ANQGSEA. There are 14 residues in the CDR3. V gave up 2 bases and J gave up 5 bases, with 16 bases separating them.

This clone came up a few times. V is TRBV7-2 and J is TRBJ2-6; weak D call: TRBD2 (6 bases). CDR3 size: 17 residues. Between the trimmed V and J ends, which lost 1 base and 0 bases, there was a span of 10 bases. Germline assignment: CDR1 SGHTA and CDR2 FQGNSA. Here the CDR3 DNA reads TGTGCCAGCAGCTTAGATGGGGGGAACTCTGGGGCCAACGTCCTGACTTTC. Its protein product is CASSLDGGNSGANVLTF.